The source of this T cell receptor beta chain is a study of identical twins. Findings and limits, study-wide: Out-of-frame alpha sequences shared by twins showed excess low generation probability.

Germline V gene lookup returns CDR1 LNHNV and CDR2 YYDKDF (reference sequence). This CDR3 spans 16 amino acids. V was shortened by 1 base and J by 4 bases, with 15 bases between the two germline ends. In the case of this clonotype: Its antigen is unknown.

Unique molecular identifiers were present on the cDNA, which also gained a universal primer site by template switching. TCRdb ran MiXCR on the 5' RACE reads and lists one entry per CDR3 protein. The sample lists approximately 890,000 distinct CDR3 sequences; over 9% were seen once. These data were also filed under a second study, of yellow fever vaccine responses in identical twins.

The clonotype originates from a woman aged 18-29 years in good health. Specimen: PBMCs. V usage is TRBV15 and J usage is TRBJ2-3, with D maybe TRBD1 (6 bases). CDR3: CATSRVGGGGADTQYF. In DNA form, the CDR3 reads TGTGCCACCAGCAGAGTTGGGGGCGGTGGCGCAGATACGCAGTATTTT.